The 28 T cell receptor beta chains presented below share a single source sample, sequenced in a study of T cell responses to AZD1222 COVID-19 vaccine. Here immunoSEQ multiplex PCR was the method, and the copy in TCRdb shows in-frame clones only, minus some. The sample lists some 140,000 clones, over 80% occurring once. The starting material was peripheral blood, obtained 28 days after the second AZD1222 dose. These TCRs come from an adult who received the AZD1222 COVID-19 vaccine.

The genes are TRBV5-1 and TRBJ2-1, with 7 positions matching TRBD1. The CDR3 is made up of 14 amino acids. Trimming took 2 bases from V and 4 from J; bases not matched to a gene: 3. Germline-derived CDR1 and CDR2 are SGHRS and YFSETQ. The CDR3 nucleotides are TGCGCCAGCAGCTTCGGGACAGCTTACAATGAGCAGTTCTTC. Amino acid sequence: CASSFGTAYNEQFF.

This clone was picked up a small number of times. CDR3 residues: CASSRGTSQPQHF. CDR3 coding DNA: TGTGCCAGCAGCCGGGGGACAAGTCAGCCCCAGCATTTT. The gene calls are TRBV7-2 and TRBJ1-5, with a weak D call TRBD1 (6 bases). The germline V and J ends were trimmed by 5 bases and 6 bases, with 11 bases remaining between them. The CDR3 sequence is 13 residues long. CDR1 is SGHTA and CDR2 is FQGNSA in the germline V gene. The complete variable domain, with remaining parts taken from reference TRBV7-2 and TRBJ1-5, reads GAGVSQSPSNKVTEKGKDVELRCDPISGHTALYWYRQSLGQGLEFLIYFQGNSAPDKSGLPSDRFSAERTGGSVSTLTIQRTQQEDSAVYLCASSRGTSQPQHFGDGTRLSIL.

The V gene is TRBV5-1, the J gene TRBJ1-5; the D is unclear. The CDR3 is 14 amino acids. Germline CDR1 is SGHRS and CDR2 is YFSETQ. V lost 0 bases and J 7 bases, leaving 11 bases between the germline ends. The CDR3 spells CASSLGQSEQPQHF. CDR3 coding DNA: TGCGCCAGCAGCTTGGGGCAGTCGGAACAGCCCCAGCATTTT.

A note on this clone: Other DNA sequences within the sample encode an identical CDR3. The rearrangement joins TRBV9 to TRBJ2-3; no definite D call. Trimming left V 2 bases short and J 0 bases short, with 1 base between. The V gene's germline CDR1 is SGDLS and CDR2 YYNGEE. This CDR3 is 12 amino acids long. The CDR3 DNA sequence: TGTGCCAGCAGCGTCAGCACAGATACGCAGTATTTT. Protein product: CASSVSTDTQYF.

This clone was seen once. The CDR3 loop is CAWSTLTTGSPLHF. The CDR3 DNA reads as TGTGCCTGGAGTACCTTAACCACGGGTTCACCCCTCCACTTT. The gene calls are TRBV30 and TRBJ1-6, with D unclear. The germline gives CDR1 GTSNPN, CDR2 SVGIG (reference sequence). Trimming removed 2 bases at V and 9 bases at J, with 14 bases between. CDR3 size: 14 residues.

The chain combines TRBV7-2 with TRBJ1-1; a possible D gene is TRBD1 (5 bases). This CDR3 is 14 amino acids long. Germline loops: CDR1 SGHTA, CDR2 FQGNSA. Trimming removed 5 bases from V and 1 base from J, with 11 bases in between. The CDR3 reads CASSKGDGNTEAFF. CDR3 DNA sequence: TGTGCCAGCAGCAAAGGGGATGGGAACACTGAAGCTTTCTTT. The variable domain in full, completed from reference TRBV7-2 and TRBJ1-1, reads GAGVSQSPSNKVTEKGKDVELRCDPISGHTALYWYRQSLGQGLEFLIYFQGNSAPDKSGLPSDRFSAERTGGSVSTLTIQRTQQEDSAVYLCASSKGDGNTEAFFGQGTRLTVV.

The DNA for the CDR3 is TGTGCCAGCTCACCACAAAGGTTGGACTTGGCAGATACGCAGTATTTT. The encoded protein is CASSPQRLDLADTQYF. V is TRBV18 and J is TRBJ2-3, with a weak D call TRBD2 (5 bases). Trimming left V 1 base short and J 4 bases short, with 15 bases between. The CDR3 length is 16 residues. Germline V CDR1 and CDR2: KGHSH, LQKENI.

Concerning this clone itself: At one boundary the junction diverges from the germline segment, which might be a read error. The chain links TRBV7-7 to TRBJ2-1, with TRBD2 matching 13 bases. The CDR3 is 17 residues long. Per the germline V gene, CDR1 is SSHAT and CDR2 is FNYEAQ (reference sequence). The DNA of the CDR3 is TGTGCTAGCAGCCCGCGACTAGCGGGGGGCCTAGACAATGAGCAGTTCTTC. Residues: CASSPRLAGGLDNEQFF.

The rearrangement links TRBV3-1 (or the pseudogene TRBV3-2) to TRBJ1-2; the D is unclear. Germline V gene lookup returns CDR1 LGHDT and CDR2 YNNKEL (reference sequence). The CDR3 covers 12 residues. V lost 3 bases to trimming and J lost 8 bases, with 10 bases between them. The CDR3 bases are TGTGCCAGCAGCCAGGTCGGAGGCGGCTACACCTTC. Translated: CASSQVGGGYTF.

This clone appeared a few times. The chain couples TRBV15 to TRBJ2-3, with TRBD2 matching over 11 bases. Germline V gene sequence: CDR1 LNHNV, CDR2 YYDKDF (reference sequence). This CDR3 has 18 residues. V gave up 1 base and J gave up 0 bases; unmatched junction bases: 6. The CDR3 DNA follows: TGTGCCACCAGCAGAGGGCTAGCGGGGGGACCCAGCACAGATACGCAGTATTTT. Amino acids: CATSRGLAGGPSTDTQYF.

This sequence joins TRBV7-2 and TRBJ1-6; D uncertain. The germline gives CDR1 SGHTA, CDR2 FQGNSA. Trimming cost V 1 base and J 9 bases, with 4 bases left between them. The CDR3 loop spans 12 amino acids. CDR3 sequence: CASSLEASPLHF. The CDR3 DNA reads TGTGCCAGCAGCTTAGAGGCTTCACCCCTCCACTTT.

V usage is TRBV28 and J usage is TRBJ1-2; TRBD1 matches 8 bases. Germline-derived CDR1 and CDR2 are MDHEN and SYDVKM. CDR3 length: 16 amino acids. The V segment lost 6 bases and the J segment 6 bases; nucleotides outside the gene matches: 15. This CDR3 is CASRHLITGGRNGYTF. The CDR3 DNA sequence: TGTGCCAGCAGACATCTCATTACAGGGGGAAGGAATGGCTACACCTTC.

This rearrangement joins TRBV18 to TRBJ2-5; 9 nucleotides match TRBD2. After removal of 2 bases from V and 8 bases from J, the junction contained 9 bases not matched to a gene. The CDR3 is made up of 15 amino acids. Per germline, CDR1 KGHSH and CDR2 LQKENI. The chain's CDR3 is CASSPGTSSQATQYF. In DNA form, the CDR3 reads TGTGCCAGCTCACCAGGGACTAGCTCCCAGGCCACCCAGTACTTC.

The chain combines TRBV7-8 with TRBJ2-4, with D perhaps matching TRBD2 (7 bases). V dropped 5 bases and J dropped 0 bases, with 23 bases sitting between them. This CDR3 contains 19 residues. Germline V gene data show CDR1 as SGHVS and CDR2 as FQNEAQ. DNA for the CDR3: TGTGCCAGCAGCCATCCCAGAAGCGGGGACACCATAGCCAAAAACATTCAGTACTTC. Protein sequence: CASSHPRSGDTIAKNIQYF.

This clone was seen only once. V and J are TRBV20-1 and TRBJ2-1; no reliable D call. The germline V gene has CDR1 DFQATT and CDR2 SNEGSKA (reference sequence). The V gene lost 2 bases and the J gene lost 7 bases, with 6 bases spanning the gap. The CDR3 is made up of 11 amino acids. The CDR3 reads CSARPPNEQFF. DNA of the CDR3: TGCAGTGCTAGACCCCCAAATGAGCAGTTCTTC.

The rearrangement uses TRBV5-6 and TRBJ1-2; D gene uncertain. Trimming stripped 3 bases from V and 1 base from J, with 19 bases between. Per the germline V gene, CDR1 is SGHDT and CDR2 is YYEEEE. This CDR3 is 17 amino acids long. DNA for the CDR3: TGTGCCAGCAGCTCGCGATTGGGGAGGAGAGTTAACTATGGCTACACCTTC. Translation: CASSSRLGRRVNYGYTF. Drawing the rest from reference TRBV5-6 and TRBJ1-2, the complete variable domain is DAGVTQSPTHLIKTRGQQVTLRCSPKSGHDTVSWYQQALGQGPQFIFQYYEEEERQRGNFPDRFSGHQFPNYSSELNVNALLLGDSALYLCASSSRLGRRVNYGYTFGSGTRLTVV.

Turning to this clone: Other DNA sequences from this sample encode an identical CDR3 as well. CDR3 coding DNA: TGTGCCAGCAGCGTAGGAACAGTCAACACTGAAGCTTTCTTT. This gives the protein CASSVGTVNTEAFF. This chain uses TRBV9 with TRBJ1-1; D remains unclear. Looked up from germline, CDR1 is SGDLS and CDR2 is YYNGEE. The CDR3 loop spans 14 amino acids. The V end lost 0 bases, the J end lost 2 bases, and 8 bases lay between the germline ends. Combining the CDR3 with reference TRBV9 and TRBJ1-1 gives the whole variable domain DSGVTQTPKHLITATGQRVTLRCSPRSGDLSVYWYQQSLDQGLQFLIQYYNGEERAKGNILERFSAQQFPDLHSELNLSSLELGDSALYFCASSVGTVNTEAFFGQGTRLTVV.

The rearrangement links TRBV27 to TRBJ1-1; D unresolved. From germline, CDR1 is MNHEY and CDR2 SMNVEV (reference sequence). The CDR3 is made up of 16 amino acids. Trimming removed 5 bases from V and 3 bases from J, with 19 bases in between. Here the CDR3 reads CASSVPRSLRDTEAFF. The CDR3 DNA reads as TGTGCCAGCAGTGTTCCCAGATCCTTAAGGGACACTGAAGCTTTCTTT.

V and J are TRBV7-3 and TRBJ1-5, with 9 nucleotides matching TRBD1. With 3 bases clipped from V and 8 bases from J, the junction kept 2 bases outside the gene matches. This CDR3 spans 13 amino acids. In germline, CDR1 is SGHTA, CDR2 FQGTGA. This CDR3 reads CASSLDRGKPQHF. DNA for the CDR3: TGTGCCAGCAGCTTGGACAGGGGTAAGCCCCAGCATTTT. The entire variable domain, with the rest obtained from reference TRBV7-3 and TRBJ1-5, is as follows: GAGVSQTPSNKVTEKGKYVELRCDPISGHTALYWYRQSLGQGPEFLIYFQGTGAADDSGLPNDRFFAVRPEGSVSTLKIQRTERGDSAVYLCASSLDRGKPQHFGDGTRLSIL.

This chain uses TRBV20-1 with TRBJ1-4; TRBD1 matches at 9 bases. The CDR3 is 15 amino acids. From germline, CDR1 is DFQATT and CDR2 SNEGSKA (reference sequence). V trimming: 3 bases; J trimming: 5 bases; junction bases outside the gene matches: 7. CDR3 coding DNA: TGCAGTGCTAGTGCTCCCGGGACAGGGAATGAAAAACTGTTTTTT. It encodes CSASAPGTGNEKLFF.

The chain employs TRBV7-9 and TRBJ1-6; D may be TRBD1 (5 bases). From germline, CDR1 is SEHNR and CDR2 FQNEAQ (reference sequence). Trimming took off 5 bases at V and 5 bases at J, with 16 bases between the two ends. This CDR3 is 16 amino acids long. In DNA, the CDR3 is TGTGCCAGCAGCCCTAGGTCCCAGGGCGATAATTCACCCCTCCACTTT. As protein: CASSPRSQGDNSPLHF.

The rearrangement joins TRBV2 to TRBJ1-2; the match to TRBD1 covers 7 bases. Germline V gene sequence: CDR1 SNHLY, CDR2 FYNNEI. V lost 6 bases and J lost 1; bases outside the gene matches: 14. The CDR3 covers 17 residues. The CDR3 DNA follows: TGTGCCAGCAGGCCACCCGGACAGGAGACCGGTAACTATGGCTACACCTTC. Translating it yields CASRPPGQETGNYGYTF.

The CDR3 sequence: CASSRPTGVAGYTF. In nucleotides, the CDR3 is TGTGCCAGCAGTCGACCGACAGGGGTTGCTGGCTACACCTTC. This chain joins TRBV28 and TRBJ1-2, with 8 bases aligning to TRBD1. J gave up 7 bases and V 5 bases, and 9 bases lay outside the gene matches. The CDR3 contains 14 residues. Germline V gene lookup returns CDR1 MDHEN and CDR2 SYDVKM.

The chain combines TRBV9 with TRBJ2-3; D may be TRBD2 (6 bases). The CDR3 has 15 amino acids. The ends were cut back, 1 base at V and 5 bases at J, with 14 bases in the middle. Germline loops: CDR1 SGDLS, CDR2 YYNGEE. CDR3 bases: TGTGCCAGCAGCGTAAAGGGCGGGACCAGAGATACGCAGTATTTT. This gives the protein CASSVKGGTRDTQYF.

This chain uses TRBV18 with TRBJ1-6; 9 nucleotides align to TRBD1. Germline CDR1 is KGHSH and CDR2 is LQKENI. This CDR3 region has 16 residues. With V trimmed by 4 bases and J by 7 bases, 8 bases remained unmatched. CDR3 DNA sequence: TGTGCCAGCTCACAGGGACAGGGTGCCCTGAATTCACCCCTCCACTTT. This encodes CASSQGQGALNSPLHF.

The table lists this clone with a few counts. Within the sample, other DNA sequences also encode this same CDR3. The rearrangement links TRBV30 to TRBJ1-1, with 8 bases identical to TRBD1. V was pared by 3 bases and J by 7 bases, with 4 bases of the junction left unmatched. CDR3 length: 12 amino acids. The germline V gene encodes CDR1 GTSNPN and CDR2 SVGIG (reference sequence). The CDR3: CAWSRTGIEAFF. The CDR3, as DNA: TGTGCCTGGAGCCGGACAGGGATTGAAGCTTTCTTT.

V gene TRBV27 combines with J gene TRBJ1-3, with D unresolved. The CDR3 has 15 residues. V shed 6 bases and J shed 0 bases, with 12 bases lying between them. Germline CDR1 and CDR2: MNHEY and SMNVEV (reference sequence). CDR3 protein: CASSPGRTSGNTIYF. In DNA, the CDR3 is TGTGCCAGCAGCCCCGGACGGACCTCTGGAAACACCATATATTTT.

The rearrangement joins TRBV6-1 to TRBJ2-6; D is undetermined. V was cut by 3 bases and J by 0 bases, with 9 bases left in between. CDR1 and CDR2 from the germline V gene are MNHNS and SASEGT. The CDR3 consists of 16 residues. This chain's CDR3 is CASSDLASSGANVLTF. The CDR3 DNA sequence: TGTGCCAGCAGTGATTTAGCATCCTCTGGGGCCAACGTCCTGACTTTC.